Sequencing of this T cell receptor (beta chain) was carried out in a study of regulatory T cells in long-lasting Graves disease. This clonotype has at least ten counts. Its antigen remains unidentified. The study, taken as a whole, reports: The study found TRBV28, TRBJ1-2 and TRBJ2-5 favored in persistent disease.

The authors built TCR beta libraries using iRepertoire HTBI primers and Arm-PCR of CDR3 regions. TCRdb processed the multiplex PCR reads anew with MiXCR; each CDR3 protein has one entry. Here the sample spans almost 350,000 distinct CDR3 sequences, roughly a fifth being singletons. Trimming removed 4 bases from V and 3 bases from J; junction bases left unmatched: 13. Germline CDR1 LNHDA, CDR2 SQIVND (reference sequence). There are 17 residues in the CDR3. Time point here: persistent/refractory GD, antithyroid drugs over 5 years with positive TRAb. Making the TCR library involved RNA that had been extracted from PBMCs.

Material: peripheral blood mononuclear cells (PBMCs), obtained when the disease was refractory, from a patient treated with antithyroid drugs. The TCR comes from a female donor with Graves disease. The chain uses TRBV19 and TRBJ2-5; 8 nucleotides agree with TRBD1. The CDR3 DNA is TGTGCCAGTAGTACTCCCGGGACAGGATTGGGGAAAGAGACCCAGTACTTC. This codes for CASSTPGTGLGKETQYF.